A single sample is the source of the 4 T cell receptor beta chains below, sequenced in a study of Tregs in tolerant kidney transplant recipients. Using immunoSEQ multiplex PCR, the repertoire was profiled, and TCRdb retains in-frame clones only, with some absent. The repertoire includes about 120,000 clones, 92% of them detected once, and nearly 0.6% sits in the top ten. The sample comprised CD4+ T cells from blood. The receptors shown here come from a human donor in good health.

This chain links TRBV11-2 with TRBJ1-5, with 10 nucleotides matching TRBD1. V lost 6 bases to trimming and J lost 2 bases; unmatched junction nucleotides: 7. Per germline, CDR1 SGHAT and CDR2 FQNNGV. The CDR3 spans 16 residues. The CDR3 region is CASSRQGASGNQPQHF. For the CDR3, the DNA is TGTGCCAGCAGTCGACAGGGGGCCAGCGGCAATCAGCCCCAGCATTTT.

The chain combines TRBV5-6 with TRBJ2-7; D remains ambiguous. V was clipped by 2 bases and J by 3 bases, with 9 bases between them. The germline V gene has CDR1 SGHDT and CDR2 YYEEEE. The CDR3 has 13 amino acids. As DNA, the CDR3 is TGTGCCAGCAGCTTACGGATCCTCTACGAGCAGTACTTC. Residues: CASSLRILYEQYF.

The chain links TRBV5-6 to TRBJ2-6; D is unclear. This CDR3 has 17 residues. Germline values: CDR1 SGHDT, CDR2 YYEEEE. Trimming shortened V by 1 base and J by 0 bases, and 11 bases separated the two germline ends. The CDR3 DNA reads TGTGCCAGCAGCTTGAACGGGTTAGGCTCTGGGGCCAACGTCCTGACTTTC. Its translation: CASSLNGLGSGANVLTF.

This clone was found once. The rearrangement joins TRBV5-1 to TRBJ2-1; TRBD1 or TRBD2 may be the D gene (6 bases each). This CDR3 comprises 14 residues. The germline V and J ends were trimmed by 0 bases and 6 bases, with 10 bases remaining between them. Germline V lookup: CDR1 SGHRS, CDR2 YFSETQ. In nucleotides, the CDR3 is TGCGCCAGCAGCTTGGGAGGGGGGTCCAATGAGCAGTTCTTC. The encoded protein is CASSLGGGSNEQFF.